These 19 T cell receptor beta chains were all obtained from the same sample, sequenced in a study of T cells in narcolepsy. Profiled with immunoSEQ multiplex PCR; TCRdb holds only in-frame clones, not every one. The sample yields 30,000 to 40,000 clones, about 85% seen once. Material for sequencing was CD45RA- memory CD4+ T cells from PBMCs. These receptors were collected from a human donor with narcolepsy.

The V and J genes are TRBV7-3 and TRBJ2-6; a weak D match, TRBD2 (6 bases). Trimming stripped 5 bases from V and 0 bases from J, with 17 bases between. The CDR3 consists of 18 residues. Germline CDR1 is SGHTA and CDR2 is FQGTGA. Written as DNA, the CDR3 is TGTGCCAGCAGCCATGGGGGGACTTTAAACTCTGGGGCCAACGTCCTGACTTTC. Translating it yields CASSHGGTLNSGANVLTF. The full variable domain, completed using reference TRBV7-3 and TRBJ2-6, is GAGVSQTPSNKVTEKGKYVELRCDPISGHTALYWYRQSLGQGPEFLIYFQGTGAADDSGLPNDRFFAVRPEGSVSTLKIQRTERGDSAVYLCASSHGGTLNSGANVLTFGAGSRLTVL.

The chain carries TRBV6-1 and TRBJ1-5; perhaps TRBD1 as D (5 bases). V was cut by 6 bases and J by 0 bases, with 12 bases left in between. Germline lookup yields CDR1 MNHNS and CDR2 SASEGT. This CDR3 contains 15 residues. The CDR3 spells CASRPVGDSNQPQHF. CDR3 nucleotide sequence: TGTGCCAGCAGGCCTGTGGGGGATAGCAATCAGCCCCAGCATTTT.

This chain uses TRBV7-8 with TRBJ2-2; 8 bases agree with TRBD1. CDR3 length: 15 amino acids. V was pared by 4 bases and J by 4 bases, with 5 bases of the junction left unmatched. Germline V gives CDR1 SGHVS, CDR2 FQNEAQ. CDR3 loop: CASSSTGGVTGELFF. CDR3 in DNA: TGTGCCAGCAGCTCAACAGGGGGAGTCACCGGGGAGCTGTTTTTT. Complete variable domain (other parts from reference TRBV7-8 and TRBJ2-2): GAGVSQSPRYKVAKRGQDVALRCDPISGHVSLFWYQQALGQGPEFLTYFQNEAQLDKSGLPSDRFFAERPEGSVSTLKIQRTQQEDSAVYLCASSSTGGVTGELFFGEGSRLTVL.

CDR3: CASSSETQYF. The CDR3, as DNA: TGTGCCAGCAGCTCGGAGACCCAGTACTTC. This sequence joins TRBV7-9 and TRBJ2-5; D remains ambiguous. V lost 4 bases, J lost 5 bases, and 2 bases lay in between. CDR1 is SEHNR, CDR2 FQNEAQ, per germline (reference sequence). There are 10 residues in the CDR3.

This chain connects TRBV6-5 to TRBJ1-1; TRBD1 might be the D (5 bases). V lost 2 bases and J 6 bases, leaving 16 bases between the germline ends. The CDR3 has 15 amino acids. CDR1 is MNHEY, CDR2 SVGAGI, per germline. The chain's CDR3 is CASSYRGGRGAEAFF. In nucleotides, the CDR3 is TGTGCCAGCAGTTACCGCGGGGGGAGGGGCGCTGAAGCTTTCTTT.

The chain joins TRBV4-2 to TRBJ2-3, with 10 bases lining up with TRBD1. V shed 4 bases, J shed 3 bases, and the junction held 4 bases outside the gene matches. This CDR3 contains 15 residues. CDR1 and CDR2 from the germline V gene are LGHNA and YNFKEQ. The chain's CDR3 is CASSPGQGNTDTQYF. CDR3 sequence (DNA): TGTGCCAGCAGCCCGGGACAGGGGAATACAGATACGCAGTATTTT.

The chain recombines TRBV7-8 with TRBJ2-5; a possible D gene is TRBD2 (7 bases). This CDR3 spans 15 amino acids. Trimming left V 5 bases short and J 6 bases short, with 19 bases between. The V gene's germline CDR1 is SGHVS and CDR2 FQNEAQ. CDR3 DNA: TGTGCCAGCAGCGACTTTAGGGGGGGCCTGAAGACCCAGTACTTC. Translation: CASSDFRGGLKTQYF.

The V call is TRBV6-4, the J call TRBJ2-7, with TRBD1 matching over 7 bases. With 6 bases clipped from V and 4 bases from J, the junction kept 9 bases outside the gene matches. Looked up from germline, CDR1 is MRHNA and CDR2 is SNTAGT. The CDR3 has 14 amino acids. Here the CDR3 reads CASSHPGQIYEQYF. CDR3 in DNA: TGTGCCAGCAGCCATCCGGGACAGATTTACGAGCAGTACTTC.

The chain recombines TRBV7-2 with TRBJ1-1; 8 bases fit TRBD1. Germline CDR1 reads SGHTA; CDR2 reads FQGNSA. Trimming cost V 1 base and J 10 bases; bases outside gene matches: 8. The CDR3 totals 14 residues. The CDR3 region is CASSLGGTGGLAFF. The DNA of the CDR3 is TGTGCCAGCAGCTTAGGCGGGACAGGAGGTTTAGCTTTCTTT.

The V gene is TRBV6-1, the J gene TRBJ2-5; TRBD2 aligns across 9 bases. V was clipped by 4 bases and J by 4 bases; unmatched bases: 4. The CDR3 sequence is 14 residues long. Germline-derived CDR1 and CDR2 are MNHNS and SASEGT. In DNA form, the CDR3 reads TGTGCCAGCAGTGTTTCTAGCGGGATAGAGACCCAGTACTTC. The encoded protein is CASSVSSGIETQYF.

This clone occurred once. The CDR3 here is CSAPGLGGYTF. CDR3 DNA: TGCAGTGCTCCGGGACTGGGTGGCTACACCTTC. The V call is TRBV20-1, the J call TRBJ1-2; tentatively, D is TRBD1 (5 bases). The CDR3 is 11 amino acids. CDR1 DFQATT and CDR2 SNEGSKA come from the germline V gene (reference sequence). V was cut by 5 bases and J by 7 bases, with 11 bases left in between.

J is TRBJ2-3 and V is TRBV2, with a possible D match to TRBD2 (5 bases). CDR3 length: 14 amino acids. Germline V gene sequence: CDR1 SNHLY, CDR2 FYNNEI. Trimming removed 0 bases at V and 6 bases at J, with 10 bases between. As DNA, the CDR3 is TGTGCCAGCAGTGAAGCGCTTCCGGGGGATACGCAGTATTTT. The encoded protein is CASSEALPGDTQYF.

The V and J genes are TRBV7-9 and TRBJ1-5; 10 bases agree with TRBD1. CDR1 is SEHNR and CDR2 is FQNEAQ in the germline V gene (reference sequence). V trimming: 3 bases; J trimming: 7 bases; junction bases outside the gene matches: 3. The CDR3 extends over 14 amino acids. CDR3 region: CASSLTGGGQPQHF. The CDR3 DNA reads as TGTGCCAGCAGCTTGACAGGGGGCGGGCAGCCCCAGCATTTT.

The chain joins TRBV5-4 to TRBJ2-7, with 13 bases fitting TRBD2. The germline V gene encodes CDR1 SGHNT and CDR2 YYREEE (reference sequence). This CDR3 is 16 amino acids long. V shed 0 bases and J 6 bases; nucleotides not matched to a gene: 6. CDR3 residues: CASSLGGLAGSREQYF. The CDR3, as DNA: TGTGCCAGCAGCTTGGGGGGACTAGCGGGGTCTCGCGAGCAGTACTTC.

This clone was recorded a few times. V usage is TRBV7-9 and J usage is TRBJ2-1; D is ambiguous. Trimming took off 1 base at V and 10 bases at J, with 14 bases between the two ends. Germline lookup yields CDR1 SEHNR and CDR2 FQNEAQ (reference sequence). CDR3 length: 14 amino acids. The CDR3 DNA sequence: TGTGCCAGCAGCTTAGACGCTAGGGCCGGCGAGCAGTTCTTC. It translates to CASSLDARAGEQFF.

This sequence joins TRBV5-1 and TRBJ1-1; the match to TRBD1 covers 7 bases. The germline gives CDR1 SGHRS, CDR2 YFSETQ. CDR3 length: 14 residues. V was pared by 5 bases and J by 5 bases, with 9 bases of the junction left unmatched. CDR3 region: CASRSGQLVTEAFF. The CDR3 DNA follows: TGCGCCAGCAGGTCGGGACAGCTAGTGACTGAAGCTTTCTTT.

The genes are TRBV5-6 and TRBJ1-2, with D unclear. Germline V gene data show CDR1 as SGHDT and CDR2 as YYEEEE. This CDR3 spans 11 amino acids. Trimming removed 2 bases at V and 3 bases at J, with 2 bases between. This CDR3 reads CASSFDYGYTF. As DNA, the CDR3 is TGTGCCAGCAGCTTTGACTATGGCTACACCTTC.

V usage is TRBV28 and J usage is TRBJ2-5; 7 nucleotides match TRBD2. Germline V gene data show CDR1 as MDHEN and CDR2 as SYDVKM. J was trimmed by 3 bases and V by 11 bases; bases with no gene match: 9. The CDR3 totals 13 residues. CDR3 sequence (DNA): TGTGCCTCCACGGGCGGGAGTAAAGAGACCCAGTACTTC. Protein: CASTGGSKETQYF.

The chain carries TRBV19 and TRBJ2-5; weak D call: TRBD2 (7 bases). CDR3 size: 15 residues. Germline loops: CDR1 LNHDA, CDR2 SQIVND (reference sequence). Between the trimmed V and J ends, which lost 6 bases and 4 bases, there was a span of 18 bases. The CDR3 loop reads CASSPLGGAGETQYF. The CDR3 coding sequence is TGTGCCAGTAGCCCGTTGGGGGGGGCTGGAGAGACCCAGTACTTC.